This passage covers 2 T cell receptor beta chains from one sample sequenced in a study of blood T cell repertoires in COVID-19. Here immunoSEQ multiplex PCR was the method, and the copy in TCRdb shows in-frame clones only, minus some. The sample has about 180,000 clones, roughly 87% seen once; the top ten hold 1.2%. Material: PBMCs or T cells enriched from blood (not recorded which). The receptors were sampled from a human donor with acute COVID-19. The donor label of this sample is uncertain.

The chain employs TRBV3-1 (or the pseudogene TRBV3-2) and TRBJ2-7; 11 nucleotides agree with TRBD2. V lost 1 base, J lost 2 bases, and 1 base stayed unmatched. CDR1 is LGHDT and CDR2 is YNNKEL in the germline V gene (reference sequence). The CDR3 consists of 15 residues. DNA for the CDR3: TGTGCCAGCAGCCAAGTAGCGGGGGGGCCCTACGAGCAGTACTTC. Encoded protein: CASSQVAGGPYEQYF.

The rearrangement links TRBV7-3 to TRBJ1-1; D is possibly TRBD1 (5 bases). The CDR3 is 14 residues long. Looked up from germline, CDR1 is SGHTA and CDR2 is FQGTGA. Between the trimmed V and J ends, which lost 1 base and 4 bases, there was a span of 10 bases. The CDR3 spells CASSLSQGSTEAFF. CDR3 DNA sequence: TGTGCCAGCAGCTTAAGCCAGGGTAGCACTGAAGCTTTCTTT.